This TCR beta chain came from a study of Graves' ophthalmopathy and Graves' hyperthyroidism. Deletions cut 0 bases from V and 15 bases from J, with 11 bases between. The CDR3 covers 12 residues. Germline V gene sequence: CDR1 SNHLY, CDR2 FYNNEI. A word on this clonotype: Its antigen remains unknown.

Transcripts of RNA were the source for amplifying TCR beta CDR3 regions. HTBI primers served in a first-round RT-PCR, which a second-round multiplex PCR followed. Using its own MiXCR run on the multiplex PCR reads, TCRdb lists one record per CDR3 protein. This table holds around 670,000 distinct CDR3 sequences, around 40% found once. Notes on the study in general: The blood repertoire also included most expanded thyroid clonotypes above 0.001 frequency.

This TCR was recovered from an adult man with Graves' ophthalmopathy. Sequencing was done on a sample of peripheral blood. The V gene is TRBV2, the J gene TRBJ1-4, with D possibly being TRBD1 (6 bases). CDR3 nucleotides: TGTGCCAGCAGTGAAGCCACCGCAGGGGTGTTTTTT. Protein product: CASSEATAGVFF.